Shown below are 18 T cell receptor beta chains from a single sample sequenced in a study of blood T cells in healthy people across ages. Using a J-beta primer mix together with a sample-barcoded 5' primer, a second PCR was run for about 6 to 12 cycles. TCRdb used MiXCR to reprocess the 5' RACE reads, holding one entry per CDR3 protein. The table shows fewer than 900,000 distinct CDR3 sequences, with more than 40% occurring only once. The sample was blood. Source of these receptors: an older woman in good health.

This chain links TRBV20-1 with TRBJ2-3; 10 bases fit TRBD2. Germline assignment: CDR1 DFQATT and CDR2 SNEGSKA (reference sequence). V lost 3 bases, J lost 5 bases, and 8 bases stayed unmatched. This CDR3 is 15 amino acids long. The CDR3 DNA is TGCAGTGCTAGGTACCTAGCGGGAGTCATAGATACGCAGTATTTT. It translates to CSARYLAGVIDTQYF.

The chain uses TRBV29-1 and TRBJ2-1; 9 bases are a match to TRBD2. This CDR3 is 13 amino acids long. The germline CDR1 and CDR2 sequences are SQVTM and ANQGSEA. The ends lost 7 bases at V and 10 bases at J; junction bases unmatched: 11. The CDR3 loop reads CSGVGTSWEEQFF. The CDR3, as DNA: TGCAGCGGGGTTGGGACTAGCTGGGAGGAGCAGTTCTTC.

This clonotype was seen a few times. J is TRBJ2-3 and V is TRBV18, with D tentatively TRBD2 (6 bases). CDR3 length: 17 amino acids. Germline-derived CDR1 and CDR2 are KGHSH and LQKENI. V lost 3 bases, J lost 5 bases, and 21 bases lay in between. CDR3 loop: CASSPLRLVGHQDTQYF. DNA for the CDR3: TGTGCCAGCTCACCCCTCCGACTAGTTGGGCACCAAGATACGCAGTATTTT.

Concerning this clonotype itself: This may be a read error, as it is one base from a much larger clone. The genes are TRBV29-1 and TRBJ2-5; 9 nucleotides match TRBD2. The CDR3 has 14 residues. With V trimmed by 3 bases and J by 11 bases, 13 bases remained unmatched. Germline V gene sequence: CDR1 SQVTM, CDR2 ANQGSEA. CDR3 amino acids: CSVDGREGLDEQYF. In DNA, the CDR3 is TGCAGCGTTGATGGGCGGGAGGGCCTCGATGAGCAGTACTTC.

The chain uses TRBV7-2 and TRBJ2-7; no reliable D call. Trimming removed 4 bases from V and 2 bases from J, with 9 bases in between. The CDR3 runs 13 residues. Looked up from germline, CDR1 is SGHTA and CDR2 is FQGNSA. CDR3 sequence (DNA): TGTGCCAGCAGCTCCTATAATACCTACGAGCAGTACTTC. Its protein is CASSSYNTYEQYF.

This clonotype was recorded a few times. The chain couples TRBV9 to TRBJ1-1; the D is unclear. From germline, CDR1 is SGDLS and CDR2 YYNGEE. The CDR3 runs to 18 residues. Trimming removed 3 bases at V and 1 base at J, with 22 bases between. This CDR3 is CASSAFPPSPHRNTEAFF. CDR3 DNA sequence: TGTGCCAGCAGCGCATTCCCCCCTAGCCCTCATAGGAACACTGAAGCTTTCTTT.

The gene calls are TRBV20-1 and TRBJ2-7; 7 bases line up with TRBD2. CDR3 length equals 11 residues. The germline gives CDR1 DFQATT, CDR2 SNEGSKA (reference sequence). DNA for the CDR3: TGCAGGGGCGCGGGAGCGAGGGAGCAGTACTTC. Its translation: CRGAGAREQYF.

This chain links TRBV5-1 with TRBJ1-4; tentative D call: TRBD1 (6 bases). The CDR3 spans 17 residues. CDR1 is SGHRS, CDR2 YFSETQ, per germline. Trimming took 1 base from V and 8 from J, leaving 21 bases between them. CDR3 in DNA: TGCGCCAGCAGCTTGCGCCCGATGGGGGGGGGCGACGAAAAACTGTTTTTT. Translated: CASSLRPMGGGDEKLFF. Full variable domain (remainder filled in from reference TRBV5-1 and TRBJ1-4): KAGVTQTPRYLIKTRGQQVTLSCSPISGHRSVSWYQQTPGQGLQFLFEYFSETQRNKGNFPGRFSGRQFSNSRSEMNVSTLELGDSALYLCASSLRPMGGGDEKLFFGSGTQLSVL.

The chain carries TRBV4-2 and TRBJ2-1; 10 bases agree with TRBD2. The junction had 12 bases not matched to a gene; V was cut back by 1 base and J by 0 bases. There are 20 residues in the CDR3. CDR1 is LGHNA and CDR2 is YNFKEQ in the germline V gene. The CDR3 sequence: CASSQGSGSGGPSSYNEQFF. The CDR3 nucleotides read TGTGCCAGCAGCCAAGGGTCGGGTAGCGGGGGGCCAAGCTCCTACAATGAGCAGTTCTTC.

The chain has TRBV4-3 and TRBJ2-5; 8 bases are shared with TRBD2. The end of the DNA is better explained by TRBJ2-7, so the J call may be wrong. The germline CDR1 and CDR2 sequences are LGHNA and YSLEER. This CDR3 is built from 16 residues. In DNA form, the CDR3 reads TGCGCCAGCAGCAACCGGAGCGGGAGTAACGCCTACGAGCAGTACTTC. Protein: CASSNRSGSNAYEQYF.

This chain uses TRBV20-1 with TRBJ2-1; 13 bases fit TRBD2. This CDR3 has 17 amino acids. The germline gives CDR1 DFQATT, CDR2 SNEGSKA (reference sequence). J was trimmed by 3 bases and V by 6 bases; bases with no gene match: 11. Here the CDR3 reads CSAPGPGLAGNYNEQFF. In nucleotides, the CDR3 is TGCAGTGCCCCTGGTCCGGGACTAGCGGGGAACTACAATGAGCAGTTCTTC.

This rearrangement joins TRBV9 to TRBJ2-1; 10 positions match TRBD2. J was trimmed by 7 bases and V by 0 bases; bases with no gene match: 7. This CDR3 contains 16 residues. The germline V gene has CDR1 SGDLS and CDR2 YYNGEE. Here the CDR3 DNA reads TGTGCCAGCAGCGTAGTGCCAGCGGGAGGGCGGAATGAGCAGTTCTTC. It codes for CASSVVPAGGRNEQFF.

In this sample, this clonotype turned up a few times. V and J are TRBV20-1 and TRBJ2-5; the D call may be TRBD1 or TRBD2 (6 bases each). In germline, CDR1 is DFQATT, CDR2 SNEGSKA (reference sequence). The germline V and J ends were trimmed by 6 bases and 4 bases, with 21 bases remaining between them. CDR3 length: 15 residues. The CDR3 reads CSASQIGGLGETQYF. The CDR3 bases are TGCAGTGCATCTCAAATCGGGGGCTTGGGAGAGACCCAGTACTTC.

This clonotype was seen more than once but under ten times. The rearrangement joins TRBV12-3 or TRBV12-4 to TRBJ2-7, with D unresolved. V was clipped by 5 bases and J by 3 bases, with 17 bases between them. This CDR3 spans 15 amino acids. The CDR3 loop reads CASSRFGPHHYEQYF. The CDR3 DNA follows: TGTGCCAGCAGTCGGTTCGGACCCCACCACTACGAGCAGTACTTC.

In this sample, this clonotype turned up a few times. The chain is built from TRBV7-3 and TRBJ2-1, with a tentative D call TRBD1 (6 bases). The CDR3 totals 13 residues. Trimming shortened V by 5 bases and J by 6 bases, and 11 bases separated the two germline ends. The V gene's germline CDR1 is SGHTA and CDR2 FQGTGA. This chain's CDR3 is CASSNRVLNEQFF. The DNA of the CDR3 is TGTGCCAGCAGCAACAGGGTACTCAATGAGCAGTTCTTC.

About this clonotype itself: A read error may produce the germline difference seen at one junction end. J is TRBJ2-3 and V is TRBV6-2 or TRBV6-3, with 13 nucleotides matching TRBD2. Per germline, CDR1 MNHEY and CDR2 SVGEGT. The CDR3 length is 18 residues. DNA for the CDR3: TGTGCCAGCAGTCTACTAGCGGGAGGGCCGCGTAGCACAGATGCGCAGTATTTT. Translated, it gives CASSLLAGGPRSTDAQYF.

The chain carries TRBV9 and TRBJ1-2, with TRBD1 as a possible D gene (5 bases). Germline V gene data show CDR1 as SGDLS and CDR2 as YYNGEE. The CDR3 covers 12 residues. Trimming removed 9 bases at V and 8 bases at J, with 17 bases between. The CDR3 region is CATDDQGGGYTF. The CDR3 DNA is TGTGCCACAGACGACCAGGGCGGAGGCTACACCTTC.

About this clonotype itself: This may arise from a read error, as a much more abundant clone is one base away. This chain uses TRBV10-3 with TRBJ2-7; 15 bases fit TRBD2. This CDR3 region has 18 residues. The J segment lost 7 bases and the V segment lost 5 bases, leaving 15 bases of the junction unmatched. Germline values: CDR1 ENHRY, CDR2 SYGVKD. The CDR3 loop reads CAISSAPGLAGGSDEQYF. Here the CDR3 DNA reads TGTGCCATCAGTAGCGCCCCGGGACTAGCGGGAGGAAGCGATGAGCAGTACTTC.